This T cell receptor beta chain was identified during a study of T cell responses to AZD1222 COVID-19 vaccine. General study points: Among AZD1222 vaccinees, only five or six were seropositive at baseline.

The method was immunoSEQ multiplex PCR; TCRdb's version includes in-frame clones alone and lacks a portion of them. This table has over 50,000 clones, around nine tenths appearing once. This clone is a singleton in its sample. What it recognizes is unknown. This sequence was found in an adult in good health. Sequencing used peripheral blood, obtained on day 0 of AZD1222 vaccination.

The CDR3 DNA reads as TGTGCCAGCAGCTCCCAGGTGACCTTGCGGGGCGTTGAGCAGTTCTTC. The encoded protein is CASSSQVTLRGVEQFF. The chain carries TRBV7-2 and TRBJ2-1, with D tentatively TRBD2 (6 bases). V was clipped by 4 bases and J by 9 bases, with 22 bases between them. The CDR3 is 16 residues long. Germline V lookup: CDR1 SGHTA, CDR2 FQGNSA.